The rows below give T cell receptor beta chains drawn from one sample of a study of blood T cells in healthy people across ages. TCRdb reanalysed the 5' RACE reads using MiXCR and keeps one entry per CDR3 protein. Altogether 540,000 or so distinct CDR3 sequences are present, 24% being singletons, with the ten largest covering less than 9%. The same data also went into a second study, on T cells of mothers and their children.

Specimen: blood. These receptor sequences come from a boy between 10 and 17 years old in good health. Both conserved end residues are part of each CDR3. The order of the fields is clone size, J gene, V gene, D gene, CDR3 protein, CDR3 DNA. A D gene is named only where the DNA matches it firmly. Clone size is shown for a subset of rows, as once, few, many or a class of expanded clone.

NA	TRBJ2-4	TRBV27	NA	CASSFPDTGIQYF	TGTGCCAGCAGTTTTCCTGATACGGGCATTCAGTACTTC
few	TRBJ1-1	TRBV6-2/TRBV6-3	NA	CASSYPKQGMNTEAFF	TGTGCCAGCAGTTACCCGAAACAGGGAATGAACACTGAAGCTTTCTTT
few	TRBJ1-1	TRBV7-2	NA	CASSPMGVIEAFF	TGTGCCAGCAGCCCAATGGGGGTGATTGAAGCTTTCTTT
NA	TRBJ2-5	TRBV4-1	TRBD2	CASSPLAGAWETQYF	TGCGCCAGCAGCCCACTAGCGGGAGCGTGGGAGACCCAGTACTTC
few	TRBJ2-3	TRBV6-4	TRBD2	CASSDLAGDTDTQYF	TGTGCCAGCAGTGACCTAGCGGGGGACACAGATACGCAGTATTTT
NA	TRBJ1-5	TRBV20-1	NA	CSAPTAGTIQPQHF	TGCAGTGCCCCGACCGCCGGGACAATACAGCCCCAGCATTTT
few	TRBJ1-6	TRBV11-2	NA	CASSLGSAASYNSPLHF	TGTGCCAGCAGCTTAGGGTCGGCAGCCTCCTATAATTCACCCCTCCACTTT
NA	TRBJ1-3	TRBV28	TRBD1	CASSLPGQGAFGNTIYF	TGTGCCAGCAGCCTGCCAGGACAGGGGGCCTTTGGAAACACCATATATTTT
NA	TRBJ2-7	TRBV2	NA	CASSEWLGGTYEQYF	TGTGCCAGCAGTGAATGGTTAGGGGGAACCTACGAGCAGTACTTC
few	TRBJ1-4	TRBV7-8	NA	CASSLARIGNEKLFF	TGTGCCAGCAGCTTAGCGCGAATTGGGAATGAAAAACTGTTTTTT
NA	TRBJ1-2	TRBV20-1	NA	CSRDGYGYTF	TGCAGTAGGGACGGATATGGCTACACCTTC
NA	TRBJ2-5	TRBV9	TRBD2	CASSVSGRGQETQYF	TGTGCCAGCAGCGTATCCGGGCGGGGGCAAGAGACCCAGTACTTC
NA	TRBJ1-2	TRBV7-6	NA	CASSPQAGGSSYGYTF	TGTGCCAGCAGCCCCCAGGCGGGGGGGAGTAGCTATGGCTACACCTTC
few	TRBJ2-5	TRBV5-1	NA	CASSARTREETQYF	TGCGCCAGCAGCGCCCGAACCAGGGAGGAGACCCAGTACTTC
NA	TRBJ2-1	TRBV3-1	NA	CASSQAVWGPFTNEQFF	TGTGCCAGCAGCCAAGCCGTATGGGGGCCTTTTACGAATGAGCAGTTCTTC
many	TRBJ2-5	TRBV29-1	TRBD1	CSATTGTGNQETQYF	TGCAGCGCCACAACCGGGACAGGGAATCAAGAGACCCAGTACTTC
few	TRBJ2-7	TRBV21-1	NA	CASSKAQRSEQYF	TGTGCCAGCAGCAAAGCCCAACGCAGCGAGCAGTACTTC
NA	TRBJ2-3	TRBV7-3	TRBD1	CATKEDRGKDTQYF	TGTGCCACCAAGGAGGACAGGGGGAAAGATACGCAGTATTTT
few	TRBJ2-3	TRBV29-1	NA	CSVVRSGRRQYF	TGCAGCGTTGTCCGTTCCGGGCGTCGTCAGTATTTT
once	TRBJ2-5	TRBV4-2	NA	CASSQEGTQRETQYF	TGTGCCAGCAGCCAAGAGGGGACCCAGAGGGAGACCCAGTACTTC
NA	TRBJ2-1	TRBV20-1	NA	CSAKDSPLYNEQFF	TGCAGTGCTAAAGACAGCCCACTGTACAATGAGCAGTTCTTC
few	TRBJ2-1	TRBV20-1	NA	CSARESPGVGNEQFF	TGCAGTGCTAGAGAATCTCCCGGAGTAGGCAATGAGCAGTTCTTC
NA	TRBJ2-6	TRBV4-2	NA	CASSLSESGTGANVLTF	TGTGCCAGCAGCCTCAGCGAATCGGGGACCGGGGCCAACGTCCTGACTTTC
few	TRBJ2-7	TRBV28	NA	CASRAVTTGYEQYF	TGTGCCAGCCGGGCCGTAACTACCGGGTACGAGCAGTACTTC
few	TRBJ2-7	TRBV7-2	NA	CASSLGAGLGEQYF	TGTGCCAGCAGCTTAGGGGCAGGGCTAGGCGAGCAGTACTTC
NA	TRBJ2-5	TRBV20-1	NA	CSAGRGKTQYF	TGCAGTGCTGGCCGAGGGAAGACCCAGTACTTC
NA	TRBJ1-4	TRBV20-1	NA	CSASGTREEKLFF	TGCAGTGCTTCCGGGACAAGGGAAGAAAAACTGTTTTTT
few	TRBJ2-7	TRBV4-1	NA	CASSHAPRRIYEQYF	TGCGCCAGCAGCCACGCCCCGCGTAGAATCTACGAGCAGTACTTC
few	TRBJ2-7	TRBV4-1	NA	CASSQPGQSYEQYF	TGCGCCAGCAGCCAACCAGGACAGTCCTACGAGCAGTACTTC
NA	TRBJ2-1	TRBV7-9	TRBD2	CASSLEAGGNGQFF	TGTGCCAGCAGCTTAGAGGCGGGGGGAAACGGGCAGTTCTTC
few	TRBJ2-5	TRBV2	NA	CASSVGPAVYHETQYF	TGTGCCAGCAGTGTTGGTCCAGCGGTGTACCATGAGACCCAGTACTTC
NA	TRBJ2-5	TRBV12-5	NA	CASGGDLLAQYF	TGTGCTAGTGGTGGGGACCTCCTGGCCCAGTACTTC
few	TRBJ2-1	TRBV6-6	TRBD2	CASSYFTSGSSGEQFF	TGTGCCAGCAGTTACTTCACTAGCGGGAGTTCCGGTGAGCAGTTCTTC
few	TRBJ2-1	TRBV7-3	NA	CASSPALRDSLMVSYNEQFF	TGTGCCAGCAGCCCTGCTCTCCGGGACTCCCTCATGGTGTCCTACAATGAGCAGTTCTTC
NA	TRBJ2-7	TRBV4-3	NA	CASSHSRGYEQYF	TGCGCCAGCAGCCACTCCCGGGGATACGAGCAGTACTTC
few	TRBJ2-2	TRBV6-5	NA	CASSYRPGELFF	TGTGCCAGCAGTTACAGGCCCGGGGAGCTGTTTTTT
NA	TRBJ2-7	TRBV3-1	NA	CASSQGQGGNEQYF	TGTGCCAGCAGCCAAGGGCAGGGCGGGAACGAGCAGTACTTC